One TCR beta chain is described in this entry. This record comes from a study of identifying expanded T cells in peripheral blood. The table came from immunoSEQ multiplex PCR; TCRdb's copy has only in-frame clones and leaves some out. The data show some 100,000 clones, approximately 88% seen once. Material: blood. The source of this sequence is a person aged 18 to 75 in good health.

The CDR3: CASSLVASGGAAGETQYF. For the CDR3, the DNA is TGCGCCAGCAGCTTGGTGGCTAGCGGGGGGGCCGCTGGTGAGACCCAGTACTTC. The chain couples TRBV5-1 to TRBJ2-5, with 12 bases that match TRBD2. This CDR3 comprises 18 residues. Germline V gene sequence: CDR1 SGHRS, CDR2 YFSETQ. The junction had 11 bases not matched to a gene; V was cut back by 0 bases and J by 5 bases.